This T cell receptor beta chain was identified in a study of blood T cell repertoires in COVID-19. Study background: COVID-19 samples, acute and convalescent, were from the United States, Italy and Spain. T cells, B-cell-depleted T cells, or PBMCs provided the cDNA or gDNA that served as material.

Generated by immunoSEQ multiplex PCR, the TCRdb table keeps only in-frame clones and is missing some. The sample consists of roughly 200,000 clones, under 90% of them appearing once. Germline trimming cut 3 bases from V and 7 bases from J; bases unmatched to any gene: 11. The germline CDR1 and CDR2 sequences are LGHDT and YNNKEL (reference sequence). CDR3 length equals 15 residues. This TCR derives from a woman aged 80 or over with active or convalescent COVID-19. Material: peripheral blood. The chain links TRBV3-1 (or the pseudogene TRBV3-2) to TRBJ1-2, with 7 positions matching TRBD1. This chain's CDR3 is CASSHGGRTGSGYTF. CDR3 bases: TGTGCCAGCAGCCATGGGGGAAGGACAGGATCTGGCTACACCTTC.